These 10 T cell receptor beta chains were all obtained from the same sample, sequenced in a study of blood T cell repertoires in COVID-19. Clones were sequenced by immunoSEQ multiplex PCR, and TCRdb holds only the in-frame ones, with some missing. Of tens of thousands of clones in the sample, roughly 80% were seen once. The sample taken for sequencing was peripheral blood. All receptors come from a woman at least 80 years old with active or convalescent COVID-19.

The chain links TRBV5-4 to TRBJ2-1; weak D call: TRBD2 (5 bases). CDR1 is SGHNT and CDR2 is YYREEE in the germline V gene (reference sequence). The CDR3 has 14 amino acids. V was pared by 10 bases and J by 8 bases, with 22 bases between. This CDR3 is CAGREPGFSDEQFF. DNA for the CDR3: TGTGCCGGCCGGGAACCAGGTTTTAGTGATGAGCAGTTCTTC.

The chain uses TRBV6-2 or TRBV6-3 and TRBJ2-1; 10 nucleotides agree with TRBD2. The V gene's germline CDR1 is MNHEY and CDR2 SVGEGT. The CDR3 has 14 residues. V lost 4 bases and J lost 9; bases outside the gene matches: 6. CDR3 residues: CASSSLAGEVEQFF. The CDR3 DNA reads TGTGCCAGCAGTTCCCTAGCGGGAGAGGTTGAGCAGTTCTTC.

This clone has a single count. The rearrangement joins TRBV11-2 to TRBJ1-1; 10 bases agree with TRBD1. Looked up from germline, CDR1 is SGHAT and CDR2 is FQNNGV. This CDR3 is built from 16 residues. V dropped 5 bases and J dropped 0; count of bases not matched to a gene: 6. The chain's CDR3 is CASSPGQGLMNTEAFF. The DNA of the CDR3 is TGTGCCAGCAGCCCGGGACAGGGGCTTATGAACACTGAAGCTTTCTTT.

For the CDR3, the DNA is TGTGCCAGCAGTCCCACAGCCCCAAATGGGCAGTACTTC. It specifies CASSPTAPNGQYF. The chain carries TRBV6-5 and TRBJ2-7; the D is unclear. This CDR3 has 13 residues. V shed 5 bases and J shed 9 bases, with 17 bases lying between them. Germline V lookup: CDR1 MNHEY, CDR2 SVGAGI.

V and J are TRBV7-2 and TRBJ1-1; 7 bases are a match to TRBD1. Germline CDR1 reads SGHTA; CDR2 reads FQGNSA. The CDR3 spans 14 residues. J lost 6 bases, V lost 6 bases, and 10 bases had no gene match. The CDR3 nucleotides are TGTGCCAGCAGACTAAGTACAGGGGTAGCTGAAGCTTTCTTT. Its translation is CASRLSTGVAEAFF. The full variable domain, with the rest looked up from reference TRBV7-2 and TRBJ1-1, is GAGVSQSPSNKVTEKGKDVELRCDPISGHTALYWYRQSLGQGLEFLIYFQGNSAPDKSGLPSDRFSAERTGGSVSTLTIQRTQQEDSAVYLCASRLSTGVAEAFFGQGTRLTVV.

This clone has just one count. The chain has TRBV6-5 and TRBJ1-1; D possibly corresponds to TRBD1 (5 bases). The CDR3 extends over 16 amino acids. Trimming cost V 4 bases and J 1 base, with 16 bases left between them. The V gene's germline CDR1 is MNHEY and CDR2 SVGAGI. This CDR3 reads CASSFNPRTKNTEAFF. The CDR3 DNA reads TGTGCCAGCAGTTTCAACCCCCGGACAAAGAACACTGAAGCTTTCTTT.

This clone was seen a few times. The chain couples TRBV2 to TRBJ1-1; 8 positions agree with TRBD1. In germline, CDR1 is SNHLY, CDR2 FYNNEI. The CDR3 is 15 residues long. V dropped 6 bases and J dropped 0; count of bases not matched to a gene: 6. The CDR3: CASRAGQELNTEAFF. For the CDR3, the DNA is TGTGCCAGCAGAGCGGGACAGGAACTGAACACTGAAGCTTTCTTT.

CDR3 nucleotides: TGTGCCCCCGGACAGGGGTTAGGGGAGCCCCAGCATTTT. Translating gives CAPGQGLGEPQHF. The V call is TRBV5-6, the J call TRBJ1-5, with 9 nucleotides matching TRBD1. The germline CDR1 and CDR2 sequences are SGHDT and YYEEEE. The junction had 10 bases not matched to a gene; V was cut back by 10 bases and J by 8 bases. The CDR3 has 13 amino acids.

The chain uses TRBV6-5 and TRBJ2-7; the D gene is possibly TRBD2 (5 bases). This CDR3 is built from 15 residues. Germline CDR1 is MNHEY and CDR2 is SVGAGI. V was cut by 5 bases and J by 4 bases, with 18 bases left in between. This CDR3 reads CASSTTLLAGYEQYF. The DNA for the CDR3 is TGTGCCAGCAGTACGACACTCTTGGCGGGTTACGAGCAGTACTTC.

This clone was observed once. The chain is built from TRBV30 and TRBJ2-1; the D gene is possibly TRBD2 (6 bases). This CDR3 comprises 14 residues. With 8 bases removed from V and 0 bases from J, the gap between germline ends came to 14 bases. Germline V gene data show CDR1 as GTSNPN and CDR2 as SVGIG (reference sequence). As DNA, the CDR3 is TGTGCCCGGTCGGGGGATAGCTCCTACAATGAGCAGTTCTTC. Its translation is CARSGDSSYNEQFF. Filled out from reference TRBV30 and TRBJ2-1, the complete variable domain reads SQTIHQWPATLVQPVGSPLSLECTVEGTSNPNLYWYRQAAGRGLQLLFYSVGIGQISSEVPQNLSASRPQDRQFILSSKKLLLSDSGFYLCARSGDSSYNEQFFGPGTRLTVL.